These T cell receptor beta chains were read from a single sample in a study of blood T cell repertoires in COVID-19. The protocol was immunoSEQ multiplex PCR, while the TCRdb copy is restricted to in-frame clones and leaves out a portion. The table has roughly 200,000 clones, approximately 85% seen once. Sequencing was performed on peripheral blood. The receptor set was obtained from an elderly woman with acute or convalescent COVID-19. Both conserved end residues are part of each CDR3. Each record gives: D gene, clone size, V gene, CDR3 protein. A D gene is named only where the DNA matches it firmly. Clone size is given for some rows only: seen once, a few or many times, or a class if the clone is expanded.

d_call: NA; clone_size: NA; v_call: TRBV5-8; cdr3_aa: CASSLRQPQHF
d_call: NA; clone_size: NA; v_call: TRBV19; cdr3_aa: CASSILDTQYF
d_call: NA; clone_size: NA; v_call: TRBV21-1; cdr3_aa: CASLRGGPKQPQHF
d_call: NA; clone_size: NA; v_call: TRBV28; cdr3_aa: CASRGNSYNEQFF
d_call: NA; clone_size: NA; v_call: TRBV7-9; cdr3_aa: CASSLTGYTGELFF
d_call: TRBD2; clone_size: NA; v_call: TRBV5-5; cdr3_aa: CASSLLPGLAAGELFF
d_call: NA; clone_size: NA; v_call: TRBV9; cdr3_aa: CASSVVAGSLYNEQFF
d_call: TRBD1; clone_size: NA; v_call: TRBV9; cdr3_aa: CASSPNDYHGTGVPNEQFF
d_call: NA; clone_size: NA; v_call: TRBV27; cdr3_aa: CASSLGRGISLGWEQYF
d_call: NA; clone_size: NA; v_call: TRBV9; cdr3_aa: CASSPRGVATYNEQFF
d_call: NA; clone_size: NA; v_call: TRBV7-2; cdr3_aa: CASSLSLGINQETQYF
d_call: TRBD2; clone_size: many; v_call: TRBV28; cdr3_aa: CASSSLAGGPDTQYF
d_call: NA; clone_size: NA; v_call: TRBV6-1; cdr3_aa: CASSEAAAMTEAFF
d_call: TRBD1; clone_size: NA; v_call: TRBV10-2; cdr3_aa: CAATPTPGQGMNTEAFF
d_call: TRBD2; clone_size: NA; v_call: TRBV19; cdr3_aa: CASTSREGLVEQFF
d_call: TRBD2; clone_size: NA; v_call: TRBV6-4; cdr3_aa: CATQAGGAADTQYF
d_call: NA; clone_size: many; v_call: TRBV9; cdr3_aa: CASSHPPGGSTEAFF
d_call: NA; clone_size: NA; v_call: TRBV3-1/TRBV3-2; cdr3_aa: CASSQMRMNTEAFF
d_call: NA; clone_size: NA; v_call: TRBV18; cdr3_aa: CASSPPSEENEQFF
d_call: NA; clone_size: once; v_call: TRBV6-2/TRBV6-3; cdr3_aa: CASSYWAAGGRDTQYF
d_call: NA; clone_size: NA; v_call: TRBV25-1; cdr3_aa: CASSNRIDEETQYF
d_call: NA; clone_size: NA; v_call: TRBV30; cdr3_aa: CAWSVLPGYGYTF
d_call: TRBD1; clone_size: NA; v_call: TRBV18; cdr3_aa: CASSPTISGQGDYGYTF
d_call: TRBD2; clone_size: NA; v_call: TRBV5-1; cdr3_aa: CASSFLREIDNEQFF
d_call: NA; clone_size: NA; v_call: TRBV29-1; cdr3_aa: CSVVLYTTNEKLFF
d_call: NA; clone_size: NA; v_call: TRBV3-1/TRBV3-2; cdr3_aa: CASSQDPPAGPDTQYF
d_call: TRBD2; clone_size: NA; v_call: TRBV4-3; cdr3_aa: CASSQFLHAVAGGPSEQYF
d_call: NA; clone_size: NA; v_call: TRBV10-2; cdr3_aa: CASQLGTQGEAFF
d_call: NA; clone_size: NA; v_call: TRBV9; cdr3_aa: CASSVFSSYNEQFF
d_call: TRBD2; clone_size: NA; v_call: TRBV9; cdr3_aa: CASSGETSGTGELFF
d_call: NA; clone_size: NA; v_call: TRBV28; cdr3_aa: CASRTQGRPQHF
d_call: NA; clone_size: NA; v_call: TRBV27; cdr3_aa: CASKWRVDYGYTF
d_call: NA; clone_size: NA; v_call: TRBV28; cdr3_aa: CASGGTGYQPQHF
d_call: NA; clone_size: NA; v_call: TRBV19; cdr3_aa: CASSIWLNEQFF
d_call: NA; clone_size: NA; v_call: TRBV14; cdr3_aa: CASSHGRAKGEKLFF
d_call: NA; clone_size: NA; v_call: TRBV3-1/TRBV3-2; cdr3_aa: CASSQNRAGTEAFF
d_call: TRBD1; clone_size: NA; v_call: TRBV19; cdr3_aa: CASSSQGANYGYTF
d_call: NA; clone_size: NA; v_call: TRBV6-2/TRBV6-3; cdr3_aa: CASSYHRRPNTEAFF
d_call: NA; clone_size: NA; v_call: TRBV5-4; cdr3_aa: CASSPVGANTEAFF
d_call: TRBD1; clone_size: NA; v_call: TRBV6-6; cdr3_aa: CASSTDRVGSGYTF
d_call: NA; clone_size: NA; v_call: TRBV2; cdr3_aa: CASHRDLGPETQYF
d_call: NA; clone_size: NA; v_call: TRBV4-3; cdr3_aa: CASSLTVDSYNEQFF
d_call: TRBD2; clone_size: once; v_call: TRBV5-1; cdr3_aa: CASSPQLAGVYNEQFF
d_call: NA; clone_size: NA; v_call: TRBV19; cdr3_aa: CASSILGGVSNQPQHF
d_call: NA; clone_size: NA; v_call: TRBV10-3; cdr3_aa: CAVRTALLTTQYF
d_call: NA; clone_size: NA; v_call: TRBV3-1/TRBV3-2; cdr3_aa: CASRADPGGGYTF
d_call: NA; clone_size: NA; v_call: TRBV11-2; cdr3_aa: CASSLVEVNQFF
d_call: NA; clone_size: NA; v_call: TRBV4-3; cdr3_aa: CASSQDLDRNTEAFF
d_call: NA; clone_size: NA; v_call: TRBV7-9; cdr3_aa: CASSLAGWAEAFF
d_call: NA; clone_size: once; v_call: TRBV18; cdr3_aa: CASSPDSGQLANYGYTF
d_call: NA; clone_size: NA; v_call: TRBV18; cdr3_aa: CASSPRETQYF
d_call: NA; clone_size: once; v_call: TRBV7-9; cdr3_aa: CASSLLDGTYNEQFF
d_call: TRBD2; clone_size: NA; v_call: TRBV19; cdr3_aa: CASSLTSGSGNEQFF
d_call: NA; clone_size: NA; v_call: TRBV7-6; cdr3_aa: CASSLAGGGAYEQYF
d_call: NA; clone_size: NA; v_call: TRBV27; cdr3_aa: CASKTRTELYNEQFF